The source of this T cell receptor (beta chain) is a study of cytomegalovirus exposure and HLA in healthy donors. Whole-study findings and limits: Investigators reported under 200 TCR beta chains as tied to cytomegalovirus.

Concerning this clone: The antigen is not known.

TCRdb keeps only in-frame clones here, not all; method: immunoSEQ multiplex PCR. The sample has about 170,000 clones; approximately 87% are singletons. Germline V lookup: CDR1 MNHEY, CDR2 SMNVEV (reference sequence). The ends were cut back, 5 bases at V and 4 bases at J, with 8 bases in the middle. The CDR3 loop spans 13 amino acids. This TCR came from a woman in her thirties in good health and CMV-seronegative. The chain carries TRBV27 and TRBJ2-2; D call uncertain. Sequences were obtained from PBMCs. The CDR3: CASSLYFTGELFF. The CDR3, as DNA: TGTGCCAGCAGTCTTTATTTCACCGGGGAGCTGTTTTTT.